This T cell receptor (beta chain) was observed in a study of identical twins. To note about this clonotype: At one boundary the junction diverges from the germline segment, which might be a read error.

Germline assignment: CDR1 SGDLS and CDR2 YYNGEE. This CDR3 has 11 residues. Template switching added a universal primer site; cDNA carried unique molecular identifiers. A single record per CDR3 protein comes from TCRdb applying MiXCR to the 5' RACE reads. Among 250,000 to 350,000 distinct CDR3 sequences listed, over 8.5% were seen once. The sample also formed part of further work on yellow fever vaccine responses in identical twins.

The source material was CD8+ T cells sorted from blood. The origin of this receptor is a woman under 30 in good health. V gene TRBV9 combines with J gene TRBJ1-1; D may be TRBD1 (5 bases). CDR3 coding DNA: TGCGCCACAGGAGCCGTCACTGAAGCTTTCTTT. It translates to CATGAVTEAFF.